This TCR beta chain comes out of a study of radiotherapy plus CTLA-4 blockade in lung cancer. This table comes from immunoSEQ multiplex PCR, and its TCRdb copy is limited to in-frame clones, with some not included. The data hold 120,000 or so clones, with 90% observed a single time. Trimming removed 0 bases from V and 3 bases from J, with 4 bases in between. Germline CDR1 is SGHDT and CDR2 is YYEEEE. The CDR3 consists of 13 residues. The V call is TRBV5-6, the J call TRBJ2-1; D is undetermined. The source material was peripheral blood, sampled from a patient treated with radiotherapy plus ipilimumab. The TCR comes from a human donor with non-small cell lung cancer that progressed on radiotherapy plus ipilimumab. This chain's CDR3 is CASSLVDYNEQFF. For the CDR3, the DNA is TGTGCCAGCAGCTTGGTGGACTACAATGAGCAGTTCTTC. The full variable domain, in which reference TRBV5-6 and TRBJ2-1 provide the parts outside the CDR3, is DAGVTQSPTHLIKTRGQQVTLRCSPKSGHDTVSWYQQALGQGPQFIFQYYEEEERQRGNFPDRFSGHQFPNYSSELNVNALLLGDSALYLCASSLVDYNEQFFGPGTRLTVL.